A single T cell receptor (beta chain) is shown here with its context. Its target antigen remains unknown. Base qualities are not recorded, but no much larger clone differs from it by a single base. These data come from a study of neoadjuvant nivolumab and ipilimumab in lung cancer (dated by TCRdb to about 2020). For the wider study: Nivolumab was given at 3 mg/kg intravenously on days 1, 15 and 29, and the combination arm added ipilimumab 1 mg/kg on day 1 only. For each study arm, the primary endpoint of the trial was the rate of major pathologic response (MPR) in the intention-to-treat population. The trial treated 44 patients with operable NSCLC: roughly 23 were randomized to nivolumab monotherapy and about 20 to nivolumab plus ipilimumab. The study compared TCR repertoires in pretherapy (baseline) peripheral blood with TCR repertoires in tumors resected at surgery following neoadjuvant immune checkpoint blockade. Matched pretherapy and resected tumor pairs were analyzed for seven patients: four treated with nivolumab and three with nivolumab plus ipilimumab. Findings and caveats that apply to the study as a whole: TCR richness in pretherapy blood showed a positive correlation with richness in tumors resected after neoadjuvant therapy (Spearman R of about 0.82). A small number of samples was subjected to TCR sequencing. TCR richness and clonality were greater in resected tumors than in tumor-adjacent uninvolved lung, and increases were seen in more dual-therapy-treated tumors. From pretherapy to surgery, increases in tumor T-cell richness and clonality were observed in three of three dual-therapy tumors but in only two of four nivolumab-treated tumors. No significant correlation was found between TCR clonality and pathologic tumor regression, and only a single major-pathologic-response sample was available for the analysis of TCR clonality versus pathologic tumor regression.

The library was made by the immunoSEQ multiplex PCR assay. Per the source publication's procedure: Repertoires were summarized by richness and clonality, and significantly expanded and contracted clones were identified between pre- and post-therapy samples. The source is immuneACCESS, and TCRdb retained only in-frame sequences with V and J called. Part of the clones is not carried over; for the studies checked, unresolved V genes explain less than half of this, and the remainder is unexplained. Clonal size and the V and J genes are those of that table, whereas D and trimming came from the DNA. This sample is represented by about 16,000 clones; around 69% of them were singletons. The ten largest clones add up to roughly 8% of the sample. The CDR3 covers 15 residues, taking in both the cysteine and the phenylalanine. Only CDR3 DNA is held: 45 bases, read in frame from base 1. Trimmed from V: 4 bases; trimmed from J: 2 bases; junction bases lacking a gene match: 3. CDR1 and CDR2 (MNHEY, SVGAGI) derive from the germline V gene.

The time point label of this sample denotes: at surgical resection after neoadjuvant nivolumab +/- ipilimumab. Samples were obtained from the phase 2 randomized NEOSTAR trial, in which neoadjuvant nivolumab or nivolumab plus ipilimumab followed by surgery was tested in operable NSCLC. The receptor's source is an adult with non-small cell lung cancer. The sequence links TRBV6-5 to TRBJ1-3; the central 9 bases match TRBD1. The material sequenced was tumor tissue, taken after neoadjuvant nivolumab, alone or with ipilimumab, at or shortly before surgery. CDR3 loop: CASSLTGGTGNTIYF. The nucleotides are TGTGCCAGCAGTTTAACAGGGGGCACTGGAAACACCATATATTTT.